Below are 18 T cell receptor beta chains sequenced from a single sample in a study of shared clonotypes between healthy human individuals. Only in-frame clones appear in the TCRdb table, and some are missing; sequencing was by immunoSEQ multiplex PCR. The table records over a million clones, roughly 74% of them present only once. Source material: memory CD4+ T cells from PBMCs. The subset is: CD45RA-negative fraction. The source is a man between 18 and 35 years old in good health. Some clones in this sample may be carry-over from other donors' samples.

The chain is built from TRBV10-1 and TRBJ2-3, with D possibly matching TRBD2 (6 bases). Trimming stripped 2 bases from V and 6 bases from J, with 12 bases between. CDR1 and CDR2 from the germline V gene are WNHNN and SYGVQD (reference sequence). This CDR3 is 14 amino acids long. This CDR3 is CASSEQDYSDTQYF. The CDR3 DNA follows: TGCGCCAGCAGTGAGCAGGACTATTCGGATACGCAGTATTTT.

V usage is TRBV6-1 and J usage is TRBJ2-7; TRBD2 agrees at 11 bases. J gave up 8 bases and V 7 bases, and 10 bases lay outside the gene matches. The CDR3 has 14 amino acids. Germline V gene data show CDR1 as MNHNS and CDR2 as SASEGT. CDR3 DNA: TGTGCCAGCACGGCGACTAGCGGGACCCTCCAGCAGTACTTC. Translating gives CASTATSGTLQQYF.

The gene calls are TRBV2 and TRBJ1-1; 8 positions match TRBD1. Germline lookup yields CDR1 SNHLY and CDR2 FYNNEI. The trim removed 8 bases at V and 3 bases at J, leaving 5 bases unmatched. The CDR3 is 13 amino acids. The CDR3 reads CASGTGGDTEAFF. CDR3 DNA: TGTGCCAGCGGGACAGGAGGAGACACTGAAGCTTTCTTT.

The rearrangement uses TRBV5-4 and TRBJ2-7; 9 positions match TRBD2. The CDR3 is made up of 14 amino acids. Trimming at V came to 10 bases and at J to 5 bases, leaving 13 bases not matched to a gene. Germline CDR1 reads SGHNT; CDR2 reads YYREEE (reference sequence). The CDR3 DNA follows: TGTGCCGGAGCGTCGGGACTAGCTAGGGACGAGCAGTACTTC. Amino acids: CAGASGLARDEQYF.

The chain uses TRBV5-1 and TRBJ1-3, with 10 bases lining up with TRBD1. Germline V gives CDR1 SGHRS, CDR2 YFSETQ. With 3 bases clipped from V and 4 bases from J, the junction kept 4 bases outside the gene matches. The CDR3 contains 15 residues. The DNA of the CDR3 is TGCGCCAGCAGCTGGGACAGGGGATCCGGAAACACCATATATTTT. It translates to CASSWDRGSGNTIYF.

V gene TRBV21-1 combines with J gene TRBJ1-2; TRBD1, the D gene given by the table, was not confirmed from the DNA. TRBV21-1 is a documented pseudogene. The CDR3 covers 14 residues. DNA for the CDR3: TGTGCCAGCAGCCCGAGGACAGGGTTGGATGGCTACACCTTC. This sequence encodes CASSPRTGLDGYTF.

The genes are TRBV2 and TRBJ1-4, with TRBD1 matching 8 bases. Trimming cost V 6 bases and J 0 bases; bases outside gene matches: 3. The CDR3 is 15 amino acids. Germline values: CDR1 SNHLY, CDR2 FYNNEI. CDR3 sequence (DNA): TGTGCCAGCAGACAGGGGGGTGCAACTAATGAAAAACTGTTTTTT. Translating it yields CASRQGGATNEKLFF.

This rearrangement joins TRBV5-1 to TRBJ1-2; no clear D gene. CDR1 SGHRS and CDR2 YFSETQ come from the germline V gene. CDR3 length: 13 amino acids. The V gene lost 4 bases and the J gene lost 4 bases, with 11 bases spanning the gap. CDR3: CASSQAEGYGYTF. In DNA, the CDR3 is TGCGCCAGCAGCCAGGCAGAAGGCTATGGCTACACCTTC. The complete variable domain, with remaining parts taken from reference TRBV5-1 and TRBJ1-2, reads KAGVTQTPRYLIKTRGQQVTLSCSPISGHRSVSWYQQTPGQGLQFLFEYFSETQRNKGNFPGRFSGRQFSNSRSEMNVSTLELGDSALYLCASSQAEGYGYTFGSGTRLTVV.

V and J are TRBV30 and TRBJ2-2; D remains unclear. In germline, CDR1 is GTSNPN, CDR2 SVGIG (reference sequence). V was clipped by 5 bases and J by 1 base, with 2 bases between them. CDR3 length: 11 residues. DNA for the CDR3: TGTGCCTGGTGGAACACCGGGGAGCTGTTTTTT. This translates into CAWWNTGELFF.

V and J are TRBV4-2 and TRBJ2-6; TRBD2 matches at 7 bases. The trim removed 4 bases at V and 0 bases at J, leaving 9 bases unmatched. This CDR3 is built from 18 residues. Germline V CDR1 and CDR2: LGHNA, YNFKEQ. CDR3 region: CASSRGGGPSSGANVLTF. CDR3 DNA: TGTGCCAGCAGCCGGGGGGGAGGGCCGAGCTCTGGGGCCAACGTCCTGACTTTC.

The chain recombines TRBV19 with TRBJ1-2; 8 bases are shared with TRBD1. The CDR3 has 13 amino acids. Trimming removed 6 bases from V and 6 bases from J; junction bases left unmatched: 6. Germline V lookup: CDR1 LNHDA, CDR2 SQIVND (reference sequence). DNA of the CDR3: TGTGCCAGTAGAAGCGGACAGGGAGATGGCTACACCTTC. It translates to CASRSGQGDGYTF.

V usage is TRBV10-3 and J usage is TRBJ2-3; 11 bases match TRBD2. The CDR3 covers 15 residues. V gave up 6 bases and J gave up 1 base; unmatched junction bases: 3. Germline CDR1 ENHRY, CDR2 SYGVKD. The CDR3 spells CAIRRGLAGTDTQYF. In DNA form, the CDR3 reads TGTGCCATCAGGAGGGGACTAGCGGGCACAGATACGCAGTATTTT.

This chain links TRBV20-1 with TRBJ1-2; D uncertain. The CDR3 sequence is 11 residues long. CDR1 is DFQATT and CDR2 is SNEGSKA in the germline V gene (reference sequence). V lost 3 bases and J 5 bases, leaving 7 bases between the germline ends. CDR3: CSASYGYGYTF. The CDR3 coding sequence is TGCAGTGCTAGTTATGGGTATGGCTACACCTTC.

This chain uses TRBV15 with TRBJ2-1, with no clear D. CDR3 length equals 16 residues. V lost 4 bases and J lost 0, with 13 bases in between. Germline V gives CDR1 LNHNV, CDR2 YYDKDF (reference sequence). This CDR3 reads CATSMARRTSYNEQFF. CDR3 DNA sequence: TGTGCCACCAGCATGGCGCGGAGAACCTCCTACAATGAGCAGTTCTTC.

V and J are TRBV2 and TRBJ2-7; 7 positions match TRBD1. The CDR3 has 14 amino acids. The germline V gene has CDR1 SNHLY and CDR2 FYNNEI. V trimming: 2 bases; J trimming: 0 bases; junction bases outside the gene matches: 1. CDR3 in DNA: TGTGCCAGCAGTGAACAGGGGGACTCCTACGAGCAGTACTTC. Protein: CASSEQGDSYEQYF.

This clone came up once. DNA of the CDR3: TGTGCCAGCTCACCCGGACAGGGTGGTGCGAACACTGAAGCTTTCTTT. Amino acids: CASSPGQGGANTEAFF. This chain joins TRBV18 and TRBJ1-1; 8 bases match TRBD1. V shed 3 bases and J 1 base; nucleotides not matched to a gene: 7. Germline loops: CDR1 KGHSH, CDR2 LQKENI. This CDR3 is built from 16 residues.

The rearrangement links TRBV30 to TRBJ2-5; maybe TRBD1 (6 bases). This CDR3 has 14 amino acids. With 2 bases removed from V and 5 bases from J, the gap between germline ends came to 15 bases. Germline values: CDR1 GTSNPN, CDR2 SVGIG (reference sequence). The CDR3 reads CAWSLNRVGETQYF. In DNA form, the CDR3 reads TGTGCCTGGAGTCTAAACAGGGTTGGGGAGACCCAGTACTTC.

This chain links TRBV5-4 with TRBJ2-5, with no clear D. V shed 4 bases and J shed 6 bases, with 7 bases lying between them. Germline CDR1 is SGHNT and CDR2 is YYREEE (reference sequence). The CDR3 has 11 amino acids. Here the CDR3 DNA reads TGTGCCAGCAGCCCTGGTCAGACCCAGTACTTC. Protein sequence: CASSPGQTQYF.